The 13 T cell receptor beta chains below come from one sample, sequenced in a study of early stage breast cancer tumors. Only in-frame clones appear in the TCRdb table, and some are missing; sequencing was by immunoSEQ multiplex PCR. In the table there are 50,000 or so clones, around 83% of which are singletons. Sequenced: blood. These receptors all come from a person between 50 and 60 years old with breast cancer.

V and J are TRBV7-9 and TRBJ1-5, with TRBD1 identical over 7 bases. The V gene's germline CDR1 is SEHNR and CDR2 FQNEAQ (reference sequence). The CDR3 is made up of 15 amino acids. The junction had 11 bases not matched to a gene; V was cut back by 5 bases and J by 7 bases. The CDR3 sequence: CASSRSTGEGQPQHF. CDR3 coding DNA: TGTGCCAGCAGCCGAAGCACAGGGGAAGGCCAGCCCCAGCATTTT. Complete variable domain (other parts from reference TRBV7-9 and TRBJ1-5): DTGVSQNPRHKITKRGQNVTFRCDPISEHNRLYWYRQTLGQGPEFLTYFQNEAQLEKSRLLSDRFSAERPKGSFSTLEIQRTEQGDSAMYLCASSRSTGEGQPQHFGDGTRLSIL.

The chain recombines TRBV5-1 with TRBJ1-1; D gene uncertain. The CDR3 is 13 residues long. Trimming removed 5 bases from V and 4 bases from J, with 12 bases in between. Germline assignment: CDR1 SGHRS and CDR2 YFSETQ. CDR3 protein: CASRLTVSTEAFF. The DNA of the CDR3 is TGCGCCAGCAGACTCACAGTTTCCACTGAAGCTTTCTTT.

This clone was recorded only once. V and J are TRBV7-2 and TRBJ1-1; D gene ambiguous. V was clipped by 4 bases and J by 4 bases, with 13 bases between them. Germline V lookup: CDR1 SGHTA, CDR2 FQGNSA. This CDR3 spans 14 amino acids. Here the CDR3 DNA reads TGTGCCAGCAGCTCCTCAGTGAGCGCCACTGAAGCTTTCTTT. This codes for CASSSSVSATEAFF.

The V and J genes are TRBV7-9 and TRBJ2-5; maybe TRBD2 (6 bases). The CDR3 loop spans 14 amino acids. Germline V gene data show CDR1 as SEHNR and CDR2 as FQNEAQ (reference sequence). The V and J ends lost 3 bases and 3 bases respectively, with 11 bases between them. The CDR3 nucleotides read TGTGCCAGCAGCTTCGGGACTTCTAAAGAGACCCAGTACTTC. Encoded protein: CASSFGTSKETQYF.

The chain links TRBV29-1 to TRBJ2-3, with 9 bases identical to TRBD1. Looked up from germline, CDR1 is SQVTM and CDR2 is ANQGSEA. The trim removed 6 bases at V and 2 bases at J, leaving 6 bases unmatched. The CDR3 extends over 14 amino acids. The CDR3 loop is CSVETGGLTDTQYF. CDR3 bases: TGCAGCGTGGAGACAGGGGGACTCACAGATACGCAGTATTTT.

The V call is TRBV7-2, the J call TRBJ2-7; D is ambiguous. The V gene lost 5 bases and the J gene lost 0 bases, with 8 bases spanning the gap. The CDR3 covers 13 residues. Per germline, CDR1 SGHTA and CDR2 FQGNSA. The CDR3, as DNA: TGTGCCAGCAGCATCTCGAGCTCCTACGAGCAGTACTTC. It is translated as CASSISSSYEQYF.

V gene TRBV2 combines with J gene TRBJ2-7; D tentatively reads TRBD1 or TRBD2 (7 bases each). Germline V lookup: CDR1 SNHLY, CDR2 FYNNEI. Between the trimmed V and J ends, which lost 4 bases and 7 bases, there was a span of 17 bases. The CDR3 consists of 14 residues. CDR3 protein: CASSGGGGALEQYF. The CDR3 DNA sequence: TGTGCCAGCAGTGGGGGAGGGGGCGCATTAGAGCAGTACTTC.

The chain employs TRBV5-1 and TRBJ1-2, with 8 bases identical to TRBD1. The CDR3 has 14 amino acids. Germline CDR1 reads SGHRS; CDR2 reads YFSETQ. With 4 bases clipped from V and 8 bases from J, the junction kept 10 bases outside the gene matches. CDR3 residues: CASSRVQGARGYTF. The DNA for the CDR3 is TGCGCCAGCAGCCGTGTGCAGGGGGCTCGGGGCTACACCTTC.

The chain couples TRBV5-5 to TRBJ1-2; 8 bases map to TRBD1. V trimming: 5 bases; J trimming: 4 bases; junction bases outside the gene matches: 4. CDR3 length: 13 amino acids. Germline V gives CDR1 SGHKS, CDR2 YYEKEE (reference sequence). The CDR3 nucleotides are TGTGCCAGCAGTGCAGGGACAGGCTATGGCTACACCTTC. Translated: CASSAGTGYGYTF. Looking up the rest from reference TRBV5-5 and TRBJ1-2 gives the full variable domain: DAGVTQSPTHLIKTRGQQVTLRCSPISGHKSVSWYQQVLGQGPQFIFQYYEKEERGRGNFPDRFSARQFPNYSSELNVNALLLGDSALYLCASSAGTGYGYTFGSGTRLTVV.

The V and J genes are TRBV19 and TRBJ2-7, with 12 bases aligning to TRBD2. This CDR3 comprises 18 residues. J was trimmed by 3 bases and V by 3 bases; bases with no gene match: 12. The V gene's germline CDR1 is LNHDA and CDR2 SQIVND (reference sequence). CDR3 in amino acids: CASSISTSGSQTLYEQYF. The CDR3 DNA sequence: TGTGCCAGTAGTATTTCGACTAGCGGGAGCCAGACTCTCTACGAGCAGTACTTC.

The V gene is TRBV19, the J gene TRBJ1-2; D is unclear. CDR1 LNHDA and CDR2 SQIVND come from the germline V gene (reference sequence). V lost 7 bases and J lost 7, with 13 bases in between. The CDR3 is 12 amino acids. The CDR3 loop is CASTPGRVGYTF. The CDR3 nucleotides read TGTGCCAGTACCCCAGGAAGGGTTGGCTACACCTTC. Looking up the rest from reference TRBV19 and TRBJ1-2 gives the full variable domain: DGGITQSPKYLFRKEGQNVTLSCEQNLNHDAMYWYRQDPGQGLRLIYYSQIVNDFQKGDIAEGYSVSREKKESFPLTVTSAQKNPTAFYLCASTPGRVGYTFGSGTRLTVV.

CDR3 nucleotide sequence: TGTGCCAGCAGCTGGACCCAAGAGACCCAGTACTTC. Residues: CASSWTQETQYF. The rearrangement joins TRBV5-4 to TRBJ2-5; D ambiguous. The CDR3 is 12 amino acids. V was clipped by 3 bases and J by 1 base, with 4 bases between them. Germline V gives CDR1 SGHNT, CDR2 YYREEE (reference sequence).

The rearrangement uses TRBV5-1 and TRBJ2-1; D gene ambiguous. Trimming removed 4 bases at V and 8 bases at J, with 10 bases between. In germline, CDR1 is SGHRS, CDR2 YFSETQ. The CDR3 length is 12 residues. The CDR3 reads CASSPPRDEQFF. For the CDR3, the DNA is TGCGCCAGCAGCCCCCCTCGGGATGAGCAGTTCTTC.